The sequence of this TCR beta chain was determined in a study of long-term antiretroviral therapy in people with HIV (dated by TCRdb to 2022 to 2024). As for the study more broadly: Collection of the earliest samples took place about a decade ahead of the 2015 WHO recommendation for immediate ART, at a time when ART was typically delayed until CD4 counts fell. The cohort contributed under 200 cryopreserved PBMC samples from about 31 adults with confirmed HIV infection, collected serially over a mean of about six years (range 1-12). This retrospective serial study examined whether starting ART and sustained HIV suppression were associated with changes in the composition and diversity of the TRB repertoire in peripheral blood. Among the approximately 30 participants with HIV, eleven were female. No cross-contamination during QIAcube processing turned up in test extractions that ran a monoclonal T-cell line alongside 33 polyclonal samples. The study at large found these results: Because pre-ART samples had limited cell numbers, unsorted PBMC were profiled rather than sorted CD4+ and CD8+ T cells. The repertoire was dominated across all time points by expanded TRB clones identified before ART initiation, although this dominance was seen to fluctuate and to decrease in many PLHIV after ART. Starting ART was linked to a significant rise in TRB diversity, yet even after long-term ART the diversity remained significantly lower than in transplant donor controls. Inferences about post-ART repertoire changes are limited because no data were available on ART adherence, viral resistance or therapy changes. Owing to limited PBMC availability, only the TCR beta chain was sequenced, without alpha chain pairing. The samples span the years 2004 to 2017, and the ART regimens used may be less effective than current regimens. CDR3 length ranges in HIV repertoires were narrower than in controls, and network structure suggested an antigen-experienced repertoire with only a slight naive shift after ART.

The germline V gene supplies CDR1 SGHTA and CDR2 FQGTGA. The CDR3 contains 14 residues, cysteine and phenylalanine counted. Just CDR3 DNA is preserved here, 42 bases in frame from base 1. A distance of 4 bases separates the germline ends of V and J, which lose 1 base and 0 bases respectively. About this clone itself: Its antigen remains undetermined. Qualities for individual bases were not recorded, and no much larger clone is one base off.

The immunoSEQ hsTCRB v3.0 assay was used at survey level resolution to sequence the TRB variable region. The target sequencing depth for TRB was about 40,000-55,000 T-cell genomes per sample. Pooled TRB libraries were sequenced on an Illumina MiSeq with a v3 150-cycle kit. The source study handled its data this way. Analysis of repertoires was carried out in R inside a reproducible Nextflow workflow spanning QC, data transformation and analysis. LymphoSeq2, an R package for AIRR-Seq data exploration, was used to implement custom analyses. After excluding several samples that yielded fewer than 5000 total TRB sequences, 150 to 200 HIV repertoires remained for analysis. Among the 188 retained HIV repertoires, 55 to 60 were collected before ART initiation and 120 to 140 were collected after ART initiation. Each repertoire was downsampled to 5000 TRB nucleotide sequences, and summary statistics were averaged across 100 downsampling iterations. TRB sequences were retained for analysis only if CDR3 regions of at least seven amino acids were present. Two measures captured diversity: a Shannon entropy-derived clonality score and the Gini coefficient. In the repertoire networks, any two of the top 5000 CDR3 amino acid sequences were linked whenever the two sequences differed by an edit distance of one. For TRB CDR3 amino acid sequences, antigen specificity groups and MHC restriction were predicted with GLIPH2. To flag known CMV, EBV, HIV or tissue antigen associations, CDR3 amino acid sequences were matched against VDJdb and McPAS-TCR. Pre-ART, post-ART and control groups were compared with Wilcoxon signed-rank tests and Holm-Bonferroni correction. The immuneACCESS repertoire file appears here via TCRdb, limited to in-frame rearrangements. These files lack a portion of the clones; in checked studies, under half of the deficit traces to unresolved V genes, and the cause of the others is not known. D and trimming were read from the DNA, whereas the V and J calls and clone size are those reported in that table. Counted in this sample were nearly 50,000 clones; around four fifths of them appeared once. Together, the top ten hold approximately 3.2% of the sample.

To be included, a participant needed at least one PBMC sample from before ART initiation plus at least two post-ART samples. Treatment was received in the United States of America by all participants with HIV. Before DNA extraction, cryopreserved samples of roughly 1-11 million PBMC were thawed and then washed. At the time of the earliest PBMC sample, participants with HIV were aged between about 20 and 55 years. PBMC samples were contributed by each participant from 1-4 timepoints before ART initiation and 2-8 timepoints after ART initiation, with a median of 7 samples. For every participant, serial HIV viral load, CD4+ T-cell count, ART history and demographic data were obtained. Using a Qiagen kit on a QIAcube, genomic DNA was extracted from unsorted PBMC, with samples processed in batches of 12.

The sample consisted of unsorted PBMCs, taken 0.8 years after starting antiretroviral therapy. This TCR came from a woman between 18 and 29 years old with HIV. Recombination joined TRBV7-3 with TRBJ1-3; no D gene can be assigned with confidence. CDR3 loop: CASSLNPSGNTIYF. The DNA sequence is as follows: TGTGCCAGCAGCTTAAATCCCTCTGGAAACACCATATATTTT. The full variable domain, completed from the reference TRBV7-3 and TRBJ1-3 proteins outside the CDR3, reads GAGVSQTPSNKVTEKGKYVELRCDPISGHTALYWYRQSLGQGPEFLIYFQGTGAADDSGLPNDRFFAVRPEGSVSTLKIQRTERGDSAVYLCASSLNPSGNTIYFGEGSWLTVV.